This T cell receptor beta chain was retrieved from a study of T cell responses to AZD1222 COVID-19 vaccine (dated by TCRdb to about 2021). Broadly, across the study: A total of approximately 250 trial participants underwent TCR sequencing, of whom about 210 had received two doses of AZD1222 and approximately 26 had received two doses of the MenACWY control vaccine. Trial participants were enrolled into age subgroups of 18-55, 56-69 and 70-plus years, which contained 148, 28 and 57 TCR-sequenced participants, respectively.

This clone was detected once. Its target antigen remains unknown. The sample holds no much larger clone one base away, and base qualities are not on file. The CDR3 regions of human TCRbeta chains were analyzed by immunosequencing. In the authors' own workflow: TCRs in the repertoires were compared against a reference library of SARS-CoV-2-specific TCRs that had been generated with the MIRA antigen-specificity platform. Breadth meant the fraction of unique TCRs that were SARS-CoV-2-associated, whereas depth meant the fraction of total T cells that were SARS-CoV-2-associated. Each spike-specific TCR was assigned to its reactive spike region and to a CD4 or CD8 class using the MIRA data. Log10-transformed breadth and depth values were compared by one-way ANOVA with Sidak's multiple comparisons tests. TCRdb's version of the immuneACCESS table is confined to in-frame rearrangements and falls short of the full clone set. An unresolved V gene accounts for under half of the shortfall where checked; the remainder is of unknown origin. The V and J calls and clone size were taken over from that table, and D and trimming were inferred from the DNA. The sample table records about 110,000 clones; 80% to 90% of these occur just once. The ten top clones hold 15% of the sample.

Broader findings and caveats from the paper: Conclusions about previously exposed vaccinees are limited because only five or six AZD1222 recipients were SARS-CoV-2 seropositive at baseline. In the small 56-69-year group, the increase in depth fell short of significance, most likely because of low power. Epitopes outside the regions mutated in the B.1.351 and B.1.1.7 variants were reportedly recognized by nearly half of the unique spike-specific TCRs. Because no samples from the day 14 peak response were available, repertoires could be characterized only after the peak T cell response. CD4 TCRs associated with the vaccine covered the entire spike protein, and the dominant responses were in regions 160-218 and 743-854. After two AZD1222 doses, both the breadth and the depth of spike-specific TCRs were significantly higher than at day 0 and than in MenACWY recipients. Participants were mostly white British and included more females than males, and it was suggested by the authors that clonal diversity may have been underestimated.

The meaning of the sample's time point label: about 28 days (+/-7) after the second vaccine dose. AZD1222 recipients given second doses at about 4 weeks or at about 12 weeks were pooled, since spike-specific TCR depth and breadth were not found to differ between the two schedules. Vaccinee samples came from UK trials COV001 and COV002, including a single-blind randomized controlled phase 2/3 trial of AZD1222 (ChAdOx1 nCoV-19) in healthy adults. Trial participant PBMC samples were collected at day 0 and day 28 after the second dose for TCRbeta chain sequencing. Taken from cysteine to phenylalanine, the CDR3 has 19 residues. Just CDR3 DNA is preserved here, 57 bases in frame from base 1. The germline V gene (reference sequence) provides CDR1 LNHNV and CDR2 YYDKDF. V is cut by 0 bases and J by 0 bases, and the space between the germline ends is 18 bases.

The origin of this receptor is an adult who received the AZD1222 COVID-19 vaccine. The sequenced sample was peripheral blood, obtained 28 days after the second AZD1222 dose. Recombination linked TRBV15 to TRBJ1-5; too little of a D gene remains to name it. The sequenced DNA is TGTGCCACCAGCAGAGATCCTCTGTACGGGATGTATAGCAATCAGCCCCAGCATTTT. Translation gives CATSRDPLYGMYSNQPQHF.